This T cell receptor beta chain was profiled in a study of blood T cells in healthy people across ages. V lost 6 bases and J 6 bases, leaving 8 bases between the germline ends. The CDR3 has 11 residues. The germline V gene has CDR1 SQVTM and CDR2 ANQGSEA. Study results and caveats: The long-lived group displayed more naive CD4+ cells, plus higher diversity, than the aged donors did.

Note on this clonotype: What it recognizes is unknown.

Then a second PCR, running about 7 to 11 cycles, was carried out with a sample-barcoded 5' primer and a J-beta primer mix. Each cDNA molecule received a tag from a template-switch adaptor that had 12 random nucleotides. Per sample, CDR3-containing paired-end reads numbered at least 2.5 million. TCRdb analysed the 5' RACE reads with MiXCR anew, one entry per CDR3 protein. The table lists fewer than 900,000 distinct CDR3 sequences, approximately 39% of them singletons. The rearrangement joins TRBV29-1 to TRBJ2-2, with unresolved D. The sample comprised blood. The TCR comes from a woman aged 60-75 years in good health. The CDR3, as DNA: TGCAGCGTCGCGATAGCCGGGGAGCTGTTTTTT. This codes for CSVAIAGELFF.